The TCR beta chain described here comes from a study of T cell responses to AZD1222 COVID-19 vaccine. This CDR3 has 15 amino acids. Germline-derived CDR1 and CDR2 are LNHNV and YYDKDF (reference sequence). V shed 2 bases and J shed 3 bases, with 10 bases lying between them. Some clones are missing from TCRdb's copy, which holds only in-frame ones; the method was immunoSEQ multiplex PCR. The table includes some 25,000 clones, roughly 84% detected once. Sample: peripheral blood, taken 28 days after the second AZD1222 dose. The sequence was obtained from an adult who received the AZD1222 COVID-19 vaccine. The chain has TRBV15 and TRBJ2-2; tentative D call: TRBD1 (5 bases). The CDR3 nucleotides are TGTGCCACCAGCAGACAGGGATCCGACACCGGGGAGCTGTTTTTT. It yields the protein CATSRQGSDTGELFF.